This T cell receptor beta chain is drawn from a study of blood T cells in healthy people across ages. Looking at the study overall: Template-switching capture recovered about one barcoded beta molecule per two T cells.

Points from the study as a whole: Compared with aged donors, long-lived donors showed fewer expanded clones, suggesting selection.

Through a sample-barcoded 5' primer and a J-beta primer mix, a second PCR was run for roughly 6 to 12 cycles. TCRdb reanalysed the 5' RACE reads using MiXCR and keeps one entry per CDR3 protein. This sample has around 750,000 distinct CDR3 sequences, with less than 70% found just once. Comment on this clonotype: Its antigen is unidentified.

This clonotype was obtained from a man of 80 years or more in good health. Specimen: blood.

The CDR3 DNA reads as TGTGCCAGCAGCGCTCTAAGGGGCCGTGGCGAGCAGTACTTC. The encoded protein is CASSALRGRGEQYF. The rearrangement joins TRBV11-2 to TRBJ2-7; a weak D match, TRBD1 (5 bases). There are 14 residues in the CDR3. Trimming shortened V by 5 bases and J by 6 bases, and 17 bases separated the two germline ends. CDR1 is SGHAT and CDR2 is FQNNGV in the germline V gene.